This T cell receptor (beta chain) comes out of a study of cytomegalovirus exposure and HLA in healthy donors. Findings and limits, study-wide: Investigators reported 164 TCR beta chains as tied to cytomegalovirus. V- and J-gene trimming of TCR beta was linked (in a later analysis) to a missense DCLRE1C variant. Later analysis indicated greater clonal expansion among HLA-associated TCR beta chains than among equally common other chains.

The PCR had 60 Vbeta and 13 Jbeta primers. Authors' methods: Unique TCR beta chains numbered about 72 million in a later analysis, with around 10 million shared. Sequenced by immunoSEQ multiplex PCR; TCRdb stores in-frame clones only, minus some. That table supplies the V and J calls and clone size; D and trimming were determined from the DNA. The sample lists about 90,000 clones, 70% to 80% occurring once. Comments on this clone: Its cognate antigen is unknown.

The germline CDR1 and CDR2 sequences are MDHEN and SYDVKM. V lost 3 bases and J lost 5, with 11 bases in between. The CDR3 has 13 residues. The sequence was obtained from a man aged 25-40 years in good health and CMV-seronegative. The sequenced sample consisted of PBMCs. The J gene is TRBJ2-7, the V gene TRBV28, with D possibly TRBD1 on 5 matching bases. The CDR3 sequence is CASSFGRVDEQYV. The DNA of the CDR3 is TGTGCCAGCAGTTTCGGCAGGGTGGACGAGCAGTACGTC.